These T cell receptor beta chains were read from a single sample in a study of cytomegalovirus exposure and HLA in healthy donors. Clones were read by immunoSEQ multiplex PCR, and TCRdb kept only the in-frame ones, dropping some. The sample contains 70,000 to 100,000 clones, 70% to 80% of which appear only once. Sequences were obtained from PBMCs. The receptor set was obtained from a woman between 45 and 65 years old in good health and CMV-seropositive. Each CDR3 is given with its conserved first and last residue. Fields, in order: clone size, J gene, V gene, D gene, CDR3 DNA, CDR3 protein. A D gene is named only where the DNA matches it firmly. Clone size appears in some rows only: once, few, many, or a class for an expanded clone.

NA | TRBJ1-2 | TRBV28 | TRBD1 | TGTGCCAGCAGGGGAACAGGGGGTGACTACTATGGCTACACCTTC | CASRGTGGDYYGYTF
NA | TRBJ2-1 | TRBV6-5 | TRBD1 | TGTGCCAGCAGTTGGGACAGGGACTACAATGAGCAGTTCTTC | CASSWDRDYNEQFF
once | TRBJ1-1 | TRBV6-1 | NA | TGTGCCACCACTGTGAACACTGAAGCTTTCTTT | CATTVNTEAFF
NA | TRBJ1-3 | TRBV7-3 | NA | TGTGCCAGCAGCTCCACACAGGGAAACACCATATATTTT | CASSSTQGNTIYF
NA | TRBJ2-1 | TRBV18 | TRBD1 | TGTGCCAGCTCGGGACAGTACAATGAGCAGTTCTTC | CASSGQYNEQFF
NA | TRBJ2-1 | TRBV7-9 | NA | TGTGCCACCCAGGCCGTTGAGCAGTTCTTC | CATQAVEQFF
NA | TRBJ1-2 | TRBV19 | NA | TGTGCCAGTAGTATAGCCTTCTATGGCTACACCTTC | CASSIAFYGYTF
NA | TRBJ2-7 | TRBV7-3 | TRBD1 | TGTGCCAGCAGCCCAGGACAGGGTCGGGAGCAGTACTTC | CASSPGQGREQYF
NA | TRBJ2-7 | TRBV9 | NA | TGTGCCAGCAGCGTAGTAGGGGTCGGCGAGCAGTACTTC | CASSVVGVGEQYF
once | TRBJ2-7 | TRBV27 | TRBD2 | TGTGCCAGCAGTCGGGCGGGGGGCGAGCAGTACTTC | CASSRAGGEQYF
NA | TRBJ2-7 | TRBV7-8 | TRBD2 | TGTGCCAGCAGCCGAGCGGCTAGCGGGGACTACGAGCAGTACTTC | CASSRAASGDYEQYF
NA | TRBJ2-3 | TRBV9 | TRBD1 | TGTGCCAGCAGCGTAGCTCAGGGGGCGCGTACGCAGTATTTT | CASSVAQGARTQYF
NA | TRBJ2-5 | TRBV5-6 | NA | TGTGCCAGCAGCTTGCCAGGGGCTCAAGAGACCCAGTACTTC | CASSLPGAQETQYF
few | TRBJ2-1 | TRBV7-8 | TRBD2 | TGTGCCAGCAGCTCTTTGGCGGGGGGGTCCTACAATGAGCAGTTCTTC | CASSSLAGGSYNEQFF
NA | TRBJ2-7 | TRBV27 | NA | TGTGCCAGCAGTATCAGGCAAACCGCCTACGAGCAGTACTTC | CASSIRQTAYEQYF
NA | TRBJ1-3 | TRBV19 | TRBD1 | TGTGCCAGTACCTCGGACAGGGGTGTTGGAAACACCATATATTTT | CASTSDRGVGNTIYF
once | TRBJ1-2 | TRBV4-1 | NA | TGCGCCAGCAGCCTCTACGACGACTCCGGCAGCTATGGCTACACCTTC | CASSLYDDSGSYGYTF
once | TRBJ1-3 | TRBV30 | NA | TGTGCCTGGAGTTCCCGCCGAGGAACTGGAAACACCATATATTTT | CAWSSRRGTGNTIYF
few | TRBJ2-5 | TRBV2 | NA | TGTGCCAGCAGGAGCAGGGGAGAAGGAGAGACCCAGTACTTC | CASRSRGEGETQYF
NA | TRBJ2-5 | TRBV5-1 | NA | TGCGCCAGCAGCTCCCTATTTCTAGAGACCCAGTACTTC | CASSSLFLETQYF
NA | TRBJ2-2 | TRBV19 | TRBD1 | TGTGCCAGTAGTTTCGACAGGGGGAACCCCGGGGAGCTGTTTTTT | CASSFDRGNPGELFF
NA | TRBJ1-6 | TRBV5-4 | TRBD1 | TGTGCCAGCAGAGCCGGGACAGGCCAAAATTCACCCCTCCACTTT | CASRAGTGQNSPLHF
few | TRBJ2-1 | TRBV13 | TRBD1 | TGTGCCAGCAGCTCCCAGGGACAGGGTTACAATGAGCAGTTCTTC | CASSSQGQGYNEQFF
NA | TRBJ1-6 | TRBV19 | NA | TGTGCCAGTAGTATGAGGGTCACCAATTCACCCCTCCACTTT | CASSMRVTNSPLHF
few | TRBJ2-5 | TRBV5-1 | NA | TGCGCCAGCAGCTTGTCGGATCCAGGGATAGAGACCCAGTACTTC | CASSLSDPGIETQYF
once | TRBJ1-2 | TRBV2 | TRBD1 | TGTGCCAGCAGTCTCGGACAGGGAGGCGGCTACACCTTC | CASSLGQGGGYTF
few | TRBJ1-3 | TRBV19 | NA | TGTGCCAGTACCTTCGACCGGAGCTCTGGAAACACCATATATTTT | CASTFDRSSGNTIYF
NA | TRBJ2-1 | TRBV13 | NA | TGTGCCAGCAGCCTTCGGTCTGAATCCTACAATGAGCAGTTCTTC | CASSLRSESYNEQFF
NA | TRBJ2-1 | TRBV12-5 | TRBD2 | TGTGCTAGTGGTCAACCCGGGACTAGTACCTCCTACAATGAGCAGTTCTTC | CASGQPGTSTSYNEQFF
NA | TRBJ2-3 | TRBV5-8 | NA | TGTGCCAGCATTCAGCGGATCTTGGGCACAGATACGCAGTATTTT | CASIQRILGTDTQYF
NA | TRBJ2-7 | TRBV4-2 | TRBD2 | TGTGCCAGCAGCCTCGGGACTAGCGGGGGGGCATCACGGGAGCAGTACTTC | CASSLGTSGGASREQYF
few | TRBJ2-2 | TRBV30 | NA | TGTGCCTGGAGTGTTCGGCAGGGGACCGGGGAGCTGTTTTTT | CAWSVRQGTGELFF
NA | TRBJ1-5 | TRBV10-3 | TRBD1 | TGTGCCATCAGTGAGAGGGGGCCCGGGACAGGGGATTATAGCAATCAGCCCCAGCATTTT | CAISERGPGTGDYSNQPQHF
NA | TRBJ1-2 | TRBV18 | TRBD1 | TGTGCCAGCTCACCAGACAGGGACTATGGCTACACCTTC | CASSPDRDYGYTF
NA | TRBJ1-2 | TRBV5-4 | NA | TGTGCCAGCAGCTTGGGGACAAACATTGGGGGCTACACCTTC | CASSLGTNIGGYTF
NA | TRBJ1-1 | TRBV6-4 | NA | TGTGCCAGCAGTTTGGAACTAAACACTGAAGCTTTCTTT | CASSLELNTEAFF
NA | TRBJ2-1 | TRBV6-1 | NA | TGTGCCAGCAGTGTCTTCCGCGGGCCGAAATACAATGAGCAGTTCTTC | CASSVFRGPKYNEQFF
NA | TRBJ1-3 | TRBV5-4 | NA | TGTGCCAGCAGCGGGGCCGGGCTCCCATCCATATATTTT | CASSGAGLPSIYF
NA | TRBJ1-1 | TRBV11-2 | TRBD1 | TGTGCCAGCAGCTTAGGGGACAGGGTTGCTGAAGCTTTCTTT | CASSLGDRVAEAFF
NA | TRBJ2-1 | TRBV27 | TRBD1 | TGTGCCAGCAGTGAAGCAGGGGGCTACGTCCCCCACAATGAGCAGTTCTTC | CASSEAGGYVPHNEQFF
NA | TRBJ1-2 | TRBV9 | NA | TGTGCCAGCAGCATCTACGGAGGGGTTAACTATGGCTACACCTTC | CASSIYGGVNYGYTF
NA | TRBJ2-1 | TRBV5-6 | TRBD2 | TGTGCCAGCAGCTTGGAATCGATGGGACTAGCTGATAGGGGTGAGCAGTTCTTC | CASSLESMGLADRGEQFF
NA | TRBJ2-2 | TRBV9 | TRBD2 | TGTGCCAGCAGCGTGGCGGGGGGGCGGAGCGGGGAGCTGTTTTTT | CASSVAGGRSGELFF
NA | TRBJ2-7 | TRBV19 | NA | TGTGCCAGTAGTCGAGGCATGGAGCAGTACTTC | CASSRGMEQYF
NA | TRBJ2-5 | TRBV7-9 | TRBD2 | TGTTCCAGCGGGGGGGCCGTAGAGACCCAGTACTTC | CSSGGAVETQYF
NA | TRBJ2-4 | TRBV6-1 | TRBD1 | TGTGCCAGCAGTGAAGGGGGGACAGGGATCAACATTCAGTACTTC | CASSEGGTGINIQYF
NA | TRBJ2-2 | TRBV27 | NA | TGTGCCAGCAGTTTAGGCAGGGTCTCCGGGGAGCTGTTTTTT | CASSLGRVSGELFF
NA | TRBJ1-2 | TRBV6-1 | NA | TGTGCCAGCAGTGTCATCCATCAGGGCGTGGGTGGCTACACCTTC | CASSVIHQGVGGYTF
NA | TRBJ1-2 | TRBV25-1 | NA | TGTGCCAGCAGTGGGGGGGTGGGGTACAATGGCTACACCTTC | CASSGGVGYNGYTF